Each of the 22 T cell receptor beta chains below was sequenced from the same sample in a study of blood T cells in healthy people across ages. Combining a sample-barcoded 5' primer with a J-beta primer mix, a second PCR ran for roughly 6 to 11 cycles. A single record per CDR3 protein comes from TCRdb applying MiXCR to the 5' RACE reads. Of about 580,000 distinct CDR3 sequences listed, roughly 43% were seen once; the top ten hold under 30%. Sequencing input: blood. The receptors here all came from a man aged 80 or over in good health.

In this sample, this clonotype turned up a few times. This rearrangement joins TRBV5-1 to TRBJ2-1, with 10 positions matching TRBD1. Losses at the gene ends were 1 base for V and 6 bases for J; bases not matched to a gene: 4. The germline V gene encodes CDR1 SGHRS and CDR2 YFSETQ. This CDR3 is built from 15 residues. In DNA, the CDR3 is TGCGCCAGCAGCTTGTGGGACAGGGGTAGCAATGAGCAGTTCTTC. It translates to CASSLWDRGSNEQFF.

The gene calls are TRBV5-1 and TRBJ2-1; 10 nucleotides agree with TRBD2. V gave up 0 bases and J gave up 10 bases; unmatched junction bases: 7. CDR3 size: 15 residues. The germline gives CDR1 SGHRS, CDR2 YFSETQ. The CDR3 sequence: CASSLGLAGVFEQFF. CDR3 in DNA: TGCGCCAGCAGCTTGGGTCTAGCGGGAGTATTCGAGCAGTTCTTC.

The J gene is TRBJ2-1, the V gene TRBV15; maybe TRBD1 (7 bases). V lost 2 bases and J 10 bases, leaving 24 bases between the germline ends. CDR3 length: 17 residues. Germline loops: CDR1 LNHNV, CDR2 YYDKDF (reference sequence). CDR3 nucleotides: TGTGCCACCAGCAGACCAATGACAGGGATAGTGCGGGGCGAGCAGTTCTTC. It encodes CATSRPMTGIVRGEQFF.

The V gene is TRBV30, the J gene TRBJ2-3; D remains unclear. V lost 4 bases to trimming and J lost 0 bases, with 8 bases between them. Germline CDR1 GTSNPN, CDR2 SVGIG (reference sequence). CDR3 size: 13 residues. The CDR3 loop reads CAWNKGSTDTQYF. The CDR3 nucleotides read TGTGCCTGGAATAAAGGAAGCACAGATACGCAGTATTTT.

The V call is TRBV29-1, the J call TRBJ2-6; D gene ambiguous. The CDR3 consists of 13 residues. V was cut by 7 bases and J by 4 bases, with 11 bases left in between. CDR1 SQVTM and CDR2 ANQGSEA come from the germline V gene. The CDR3 DNA follows: TGCAGCGCCCGGCCGTCCGGGGCCAACGTCCTGACTTTC. This gives the protein CSARPSGANVLTF.

V and J are TRBV7-2 and TRBJ2-1, with a tentative D call TRBD2 (6 bases). The germline CDR1 and CDR2 sequences are SGHTA and FQGNSA. CDR3 size: 14 residues. Trimming shortened V by 3 bases and J by 5 bases, and 11 bases separated the two germline ends. The CDR3 spells CASSLSPGDNEQFF. CDR3 DNA: TGTGCCAGCAGCTTGTCTCCGGGGGACAATGAGCAGTTCTTC. Based on the CDR3 plus reference TRBV7-2 and TRBJ2-1, the full variable domain is GAGVSQSPSNKVTEKGKDVELRCDPISGHTALYWYRQSLGQGLEFLIYFQGNSAPDKSGLPSDRFSAERTGGSVSTLTIQRTQQEDSAVYLCASSLSPGDNEQFFGPGTRLTVL.

The chain joins TRBV15 to TRBJ2-7; maybe TRBD2 (6 bases). The germline CDR1 and CDR2 sequences are LNHNV and YYDKDF (reference sequence). Trimming stripped 3 bases from V and 6 bases from J, with 15 bases between. The CDR3 contains 14 residues. The CDR3 spells CATSSFGSSPEQYF. In DNA form, the CDR3 reads TGTGCCACCAGCAGCTTCGGGAGTTCGCCCGAGCAGTACTTC.

The V call is TRBV3-1, the J call TRBJ2-7; D unclear. The germline CDR1 and CDR2 sequences are LGHDT and YNNKEL (reference sequence). Trimming shortened V by 5 bases and J by 1 base, and 9 bases separated the two germline ends. CDR3 length equals 13 residues. CDR3 nucleotide sequence: TGTGCCAGCAGCGCCTACGGGTCCTACGAGCAGTACTTC. It specifies CASSAYGSYEQYF.

This clonotype has just a few counts. The chain joins TRBV12-3 or TRBV12-4 to TRBJ2-2, with TRBD1 as a possible D gene (6 bases). The ends were cut back, 7 bases at V and 5 bases at J, with 14 bases in the middle. The CDR3 extends over 14 amino acids. CDR3 sequence: CASKPNQGTGELFF. The CDR3 coding sequence is TGTGCCAGCAAGCCCAATCAGGGGACCGGGGAGCTGTTTTTT.

Notes on this clonotype: With a much larger clone just one base away, this may be a read error. CDR3 nucleotide sequence: TGTGCCAGCTCCGGGGGAGCCCGGAACTATAGCTACACCTTC. This encodes CASSGGARNYSYTF. J is TRBJ1-2 and V is TRBV6-5; the D gene is possibly TRBD1 (5 bases). The V gene's germline CDR1 is MNHEY and CDR2 SVGAGI. The CDR3 length is 14 residues.

The table lists this clonotype with many counts. V and J are TRBV5-1 and TRBJ1-2, with 7 nucleotides matching TRBD1. The CDR3 is 12 residues long. The V gene end was trimmed by 0 bases and the J gene end by 7 bases; junction bases not matched to a gene: 0. Germline loops: CDR1 SGHRS, CDR2 YFSETQ. DNA of the CDR3: TGCGCCAGCAGCTTGGACAGGGGTGGCTACACCTTC. Protein product: CASSLDRGGYTF.

The sample holds many counts of this clonotype. This sequence may be a read error, since a much larger clone differs from it by one base. The chain combines TRBV6-6 with TRBJ2-7; 8 nucleotides line up with TRBD2. This CDR3 is built from 14 residues. CDR1 and CDR2 from the germline V gene are MNHNY and SVGAGI (reference sequence). V lost 10 bases, J lost 0 bases, and 8 bases stayed unmatched. The CDR3 DNA reads as TGTGCCACCCCTGTGACTAGCGACTCCTACGAGCAGTACTTC. It is translated as CATPVTSDSYEQYF.

The rearrangement links TRBV29-1 to TRBJ2-7, with TRBD1 matching 11 bases. Looked up from germline, CDR1 is SQVTM and CDR2 is ANQGSEA. After removal of 6 bases from V and 5 bases from J, the junction contained 12 bases not matched to a gene. The CDR3 consists of 15 residues. CDR3 nucleotide sequence: TGCAGCGTCGCCGTATCCCGGGACAGGGGGAACGAGCAGTACTTC. Its translation: CSVAVSRDRGNEQYF.

To note about this clonotype: A much larger clone sits a single nucleotide away, making a read error possible. This chain's CDR3 is CASSTRRGDYNEQFF. The CDR3 DNA follows: TGTGCCAGCAGTACAAGACGGGGAGATTACAATGAGCAGTTCTTC. The chain couples TRBV6-6 to TRBJ2-1; tentatively, D is TRBD2 (5 bases). Germline lookup yields CDR1 MNHNY and CDR2 SVGAGI (reference sequence). The V end lost 5 bases, the J end lost 4 bases, and 15 bases lay between the germline ends. The CDR3 runs 15 residues.

The chain has TRBV20-1 and TRBJ2-3, with unresolved D. V gave up 1 base and J gave up 9 bases, with 11 bases separating them. This CDR3 contains 12 residues. Germline assignment: CDR1 DFQATT and CDR2 SNEGSKA (reference sequence). This chain's CDR3 is CSARGRTLTQYF. CDR3 bases: TGCAGTGCTAGAGGGCGAACTCTGACGCAGTATTTT.

The CDR3 here is CASSLPGQGARSDYGYTF. The CDR3 nucleotides read TGTGCCAGCAGTTTACCGGGACAGGGGGCGCGTAGTGACTATGGCTACACCTTC. The chain combines TRBV28 with TRBJ1-2, with 12 positions matching TRBD1. J gave up 3 bases and V 2 bases, and 10 bases lay outside the gene matches. Germline V gives CDR1 MDHEN, CDR2 SYDVKM. This CDR3 is 18 amino acids long.

The chain carries TRBV6-5 and TRBJ1-6; D is uncertain. Germline V CDR1 and CDR2: MNHEY, SVGAGI. Trimming cost V 0 bases and J 0 bases, with 12 bases left between them. The CDR3 runs 18 residues. The CDR3 DNA follows: TGTGCCAGCAGTTACTCGAGTCGTGTGAGCTCCTATAATTCACCCCTCCACTTT. This translates into CASSYSSRVSSYNSPLHF.

The chain has TRBV5-5 and TRBJ2-3, with 10 positions matching TRBD1. Germline CDR1 SGHKS, CDR2 YYEKEE (reference sequence). The CDR3 has 15 amino acids. Losses at the gene ends were 3 bases for V and 4 bases for J; bases not matched to a gene: 5. DNA of the CDR3: TGTGCCAGCAGCTGGCGGGACAGGGGCCCAGATACGCAGTATTTT. This sequence encodes CASSWRDRGPDTQYF.

This clonotype showed up just a few times. V gene TRBV29-1 combines with J gene TRBJ1-2; TRBD1 is a possible D gene (5 bases). The CDR3 length is 11 residues. The V and J ends lost 8 bases and 4 bases respectively, with 11 bases between them. Looked up from germline, CDR1 is SQVTM and CDR2 is ANQGSEA. The DNA for the CDR3 is TGCAGCTCCTGGACACTCTATGGCTACACCTTC. This sequence encodes CSSWTLYGYTF.

Points on this clonotype: Given a much more abundant clone one base away, this may be a read error. This chain connects TRBV7-2 to TRBJ2-1; 7 bases agree with TRBD1. The CDR3 covers 14 residues. Germline CDR1 reads SGHTA; CDR2 reads FQGNSA. The CDR3 nucleotides read TGTGCCTGCAGCTATGGGACAGAGTACAATGAGCAGTTCTTC. Protein sequence: CACSYGTEYNEQFF.

J is TRBJ2-7 and V is TRBV6-6, with 8 bases that match TRBD1. The CDR3 contains 14 residues. Germline V gives CDR1 MNHNY, CDR2 SVGAGI (reference sequence). V was clipped by 11 bases and J by 0 bases; unmatched bases: 9. Here the CDR3 DNA reads TGTGCCGCGAAGAAGACAGGGGCCTCCTACGAGCAGTACTTC. Translated, it gives CAAKKTGASYEQYF.

This clonotype occurred many times. The V and J genes are TRBV25-1 and TRBJ2-7, with D unresolved. CDR3 length: 8 amino acids. V was trimmed by 9 bases and J by 5 bases, leaving 2 bases between them. The germline V gene has CDR1 MGHDK and CDR2 SYGVNS. DNA of the CDR3: TGTGCCAGGGACGAGCAGTACTTC. It yields the protein CARDEQYF.